This T cell receptor beta chain was observed in a study of blood T cell repertoires in COVID-19. Study details: Material from acute and convalescent COVID-19 was sourced from the United States, Italy and Spain. T cells, B-cell-depleted T cells, or PBMCs supplied cDNA or gDNA.

Authors' data handling: Scientists estimated how many nucleated cells there were by amplifying reference gene primers. TCRdb keeps only in-frame clones here, not all; method: immunoSEQ multiplex PCR. Clone size and the V and J calls come from that table; the DNA yielded D and trimming. The sample gives about 170,000 clones, more than 75% of which show up once; 3.7% is in the top ten. This CDR3 region has 15 residues. With 3 bases clipped from V and 7 bases from J, the junction kept 6 bases outside the gene matches. Germline lookup yields CDR1 KGHDR and CDR2 SFDVKD. The sequenced sample consisted of peripheral blood. The chain carries TRBV24-1 and TRBJ2-1, with TRBD1 identical over 9 bases. The sequence came from a man between 18 and 29 years old with active or convalescent COVID-19. DNA for the CDR3: TGTGCCACCAGTGATCCCAGGACAGGGGCAAATGAGCAGTTCTTC. Its protein is CATSDPRTGANEQFF.